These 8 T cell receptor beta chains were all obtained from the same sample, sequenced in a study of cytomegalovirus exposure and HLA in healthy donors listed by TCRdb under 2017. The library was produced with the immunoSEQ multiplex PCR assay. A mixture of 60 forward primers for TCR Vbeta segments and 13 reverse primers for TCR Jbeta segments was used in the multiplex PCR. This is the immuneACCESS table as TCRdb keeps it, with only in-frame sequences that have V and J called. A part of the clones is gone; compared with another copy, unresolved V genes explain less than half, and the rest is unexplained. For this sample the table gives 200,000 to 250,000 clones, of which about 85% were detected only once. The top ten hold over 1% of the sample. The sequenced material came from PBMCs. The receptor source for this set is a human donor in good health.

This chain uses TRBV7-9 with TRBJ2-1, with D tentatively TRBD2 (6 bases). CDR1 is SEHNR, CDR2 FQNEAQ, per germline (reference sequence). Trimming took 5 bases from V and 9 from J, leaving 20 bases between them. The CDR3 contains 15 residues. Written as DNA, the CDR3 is TGTGCCAGCAGCCCATTACCCACCCCGGGACTTGAGCAGTTCTTC. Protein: CASSPLPTPGLEQFF.

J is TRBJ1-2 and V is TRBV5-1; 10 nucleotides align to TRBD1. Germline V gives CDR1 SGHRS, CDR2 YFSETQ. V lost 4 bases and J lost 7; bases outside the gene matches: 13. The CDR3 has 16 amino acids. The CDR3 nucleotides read TGCGCCAGCAGCCGAAACCGGGACAGGGGTGATGCTGGCTACACCTTC. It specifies CASSRNRDRGDAGYTF.

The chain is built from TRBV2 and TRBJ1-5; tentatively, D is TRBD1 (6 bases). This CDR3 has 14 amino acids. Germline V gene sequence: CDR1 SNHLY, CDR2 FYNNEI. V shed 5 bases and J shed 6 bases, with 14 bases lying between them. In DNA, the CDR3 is TGTGCCAGCAGTACACAGGGTATGGCTCAGCCCCAGCATTTT. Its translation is CASSTQGMAQPQHF.

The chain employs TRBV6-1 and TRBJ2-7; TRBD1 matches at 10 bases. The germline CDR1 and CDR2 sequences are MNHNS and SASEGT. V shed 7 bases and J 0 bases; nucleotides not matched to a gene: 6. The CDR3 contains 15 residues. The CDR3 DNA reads TGTGCCAGCACTCCGGGACAGGGGAGCTCCTACGAGCAGTACTTC. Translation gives CASTPGQGSSYEQYF.

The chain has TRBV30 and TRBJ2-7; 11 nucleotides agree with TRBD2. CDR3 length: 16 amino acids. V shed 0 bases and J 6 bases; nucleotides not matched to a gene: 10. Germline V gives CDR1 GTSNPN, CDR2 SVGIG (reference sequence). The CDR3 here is CAWSVMGLAGGGEQYF. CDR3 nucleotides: TGTGCCTGGAGTGTAATGGGGCTAGCGGGAGGAGGCGAGCAGTACTTC.

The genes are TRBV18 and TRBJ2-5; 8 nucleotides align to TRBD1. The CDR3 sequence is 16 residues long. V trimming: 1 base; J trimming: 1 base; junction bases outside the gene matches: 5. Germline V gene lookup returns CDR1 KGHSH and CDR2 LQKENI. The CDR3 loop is CASSPRRTGGQETQYF. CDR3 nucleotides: TGTGCCAGCTCACCACGTCGAACAGGGGGCCAAGAGACCCAGTACTTC.

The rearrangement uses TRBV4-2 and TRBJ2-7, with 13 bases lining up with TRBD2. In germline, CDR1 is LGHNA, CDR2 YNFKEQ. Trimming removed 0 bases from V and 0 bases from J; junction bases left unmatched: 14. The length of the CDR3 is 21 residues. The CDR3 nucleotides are TGTGCCAGCAGCCAAGATCTCGGTGGGACTAGCGGGACGGGGACCTCCTACGAGCAGTACTTC. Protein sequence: CASSQDLGGTSGTGTSYEQYF.

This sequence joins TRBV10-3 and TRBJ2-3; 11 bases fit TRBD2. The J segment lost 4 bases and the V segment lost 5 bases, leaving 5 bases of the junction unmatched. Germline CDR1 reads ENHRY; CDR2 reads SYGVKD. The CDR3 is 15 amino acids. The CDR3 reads CAISSSGRGADTQYF. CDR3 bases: TGTGCCATCAGTAGTAGCGGGAGGGGGGCAGATACGCAGTATTTT.